These 25 T cell receptor beta chains share one sample of origin, sequenced in a study of blood T cell repertoires in COVID-19. Assay used: immunoSEQ multiplex PCR; TCRdb lists only in-frame clones, some missing. The sample lists a few hundred thousand clones, approximately 85% occurring once. Sequencing input: peripheral blood. The receptors come from a woman aged 70-85 years with acute or convalescent COVID-19.

CDR3 coding DNA: TGTGCCAGTATCCCGGGGGAGTATTTGACTGAAGCTTTCTTT. Amino acid sequence: CASIPGEYLTEAFF. The genes are TRBV19 and TRBJ1-1; the D gene is possibly TRBD1 (5 bases). Per germline, CDR1 LNHDA and CDR2 SQIVND (reference sequence). The V and J ends lost 7 bases and 5 bases respectively, with 17 bases between them. CDR3 length equals 14 residues.

J is TRBJ2-5 and V is TRBV6-5, with a tentative D call TRBD1 (6 bases). Trimming took 7 bases from V and 1 from J, leaving 13 bases between them. The CDR3 covers 14 residues. The germline V gene has CDR1 MNHEY and CDR2 SVGAGI. CDR3 sequence reads: CASITTDSQETQYF. The CDR3 coding sequence is TGTGCCAGCATTACAACGGACAGCCAAGAGACCCAGTACTTC.

The rearrangement links TRBV5-6 to TRBJ2-7; possible D gene TRBD1, 6 bases. V lost 0 bases to trimming and J lost 5 bases, with 15 bases between them. The CDR3 sequence is 15 residues long. CDR1 is SGHDT, CDR2 YYEEEE, per germline. The CDR3 region is CASSLDHRERNEQYF. The CDR3 bases are TGTGCCAGCAGCTTGGACCACAGGGAGAGGAACGAGCAGTACTTC.

This rearrangement joins TRBV5-1 to TRBJ1-3, with D tentatively TRBD1 (5 bases). Germline V gene lookup returns CDR1 SGHRS and CDR2 YFSETQ. Trimming shortened V by 0 bases and J by 8 bases, and 12 bases separated the two germline ends. CDR3 length equals 14 residues. CDR3 amino acids: CASSLASLGDTIYF. The CDR3 DNA is TGCGCCAGCAGCTTGGCCAGTCTAGGGGACACCATATATTTT.

A single count supports this clone. The V and J genes are TRBV2 and TRBJ1-2, with 9 bases identical to TRBD1. Germline V CDR1 and CDR2: SNHLY, FYNNEI. This CDR3 is 14 amino acids long. V was pared by 5 bases and J by 4 bases, with 5 bases of the junction left unmatched. DNA of the CDR3: TGTGCCAGCAGTTTCGGGACAGGGCCCTATGGCTACACCTTC. It specifies CASSFGTGPYGYTF.

The chain couples TRBV3-1 (or the pseudogene TRBV3-2) to TRBJ1-2; 7 bases are a match to TRBD1. The CDR3 has 14 amino acids. In germline, CDR1 is LGHDT, CDR2 YNNKEL (reference sequence). The ends lost 5 bases at V and 2 bases at J; junction bases unmatched: 5. Here the CDR3 DNA reads TGTGCCAGCAGCTACGGGACAGCCAACTATGGCTACACCTTC. Protein: CASSYGTANYGYTF.

The J gene is TRBJ2-1, the V gene TRBV6-5; D is possibly TRBD2 (5 bases). This CDR3 has 13 residues. Trimming removed 5 bases at V and 6 bases at J, with 11 bases between. Germline V lookup: CDR1 MNHEY, CDR2 SVGAGI. DNA of the CDR3: TGTGCCAGCAGTCCGGCAGGAGGCAATGAGCAGTTCTTC. Amino acid sequence: CASSPAGGNEQFF.

The chain links TRBV6-5 to TRBJ2-3; 8 nucleotides line up with TRBD2. V was clipped by 2 bases and J by 6 bases; unmatched bases: 4. This CDR3 region has 14 residues. Germline V gives CDR1 MNHEY, CDR2 SVGAGI. The CDR3 DNA follows: TGTGCCAGCAGTTACGTTAGCGGGGTGGATACGCAGTATTTT. As protein: CASSYVSGVDTQYF.

Written as DNA, the CDR3 is TGTGCCAGCAGCTCCACGGGACAGGGGTACTATGGCTACACCTTC. Its translation: CASSSTGQGYYGYTF. The chain has TRBV11-2 and TRBJ1-2, with 10 bases fitting TRBD1. Looked up from germline, CDR1 is SGHAT and CDR2 is FQNNGV. Trimming cost V 4 bases and J 3 bases; bases outside gene matches: 5. The CDR3 has 15 residues.

V gene TRBV3-1 (or the pseudogene TRBV3-2) combines with J gene TRBJ1-2; TRBD1 is a possible D gene (5 bases). The germline V and J ends were trimmed by 3 bases and 10 bases, with 15 bases remaining between them. Germline CDR1 is LGHDT and CDR2 is YNNKEL (reference sequence). This CDR3 comprises 13 residues. The CDR3 region is CASSQGGTGFYTF. For the CDR3, the DNA is TGTGCCAGCAGCCAGGGGGGAACAGGCTTCTACACCTTC.

The CDR3 DNA sequence: TGCAGTGCTAGTCGGACAGGCAGAGGATATAACTATGGCTACACCTTC. This gives the protein CSASRTGRGYNYGYTF. V and J are TRBV20-1 and TRBJ1-2; 7 bases are shared with TRBD1. The trim removed 3 bases at V and 1 base at J, leaving 11 bases unmatched. CDR3 size: 16 residues. Looked up from germline, CDR1 is DFQATT and CDR2 is SNEGSKA (reference sequence).

As to this clone: A single base separates this from a much larger clone, so it may be a read error. The sample carries other DNA sequences with the same CDR3. V is TRBV5-1 and J is TRBJ1-3; the D gene is possibly TRBD1 (5 bases). Germline CDR1 reads SGHRS; CDR2 reads YFSETQ. The CDR3 is 13 amino acids. V was cut by 4 bases and J by 3 bases, with 8 bases left in between. The CDR3 bases are TGCGCCAGCAGCCCCGGACATGGAAACACCATATATTTT. This encodes CASSPGHGNTIYF.

The sample holds a few counts of this clone. V and J are TRBV9 and TRBJ1-1; D not resolved. Trimming shortened V by 3 bases and J by 10 bases, and 19 bases separated the two germline ends. CDR3 length equals 14 residues. Germline values: CDR1 SGDLS, CDR2 YYNGEE. CDR3 DNA sequence: TGTGCCAGCAGCGCAGGCGGTCAGACGCGGGGAGCTTTCTTT. Translating it yields CASSAGGQTRGAFF. Combining the CDR3 with reference TRBV9 and TRBJ1-1 gives the whole variable domain DSGVTQTPKHLITATGQRVTLRCSPRSGDLSVYWYQQSLDQGLQFLIQYYNGEERAKGNILERFSAQQFPDLHSELNLSSLELGDSALYFCASSAGGQTRGAFFGQGTRLTVV.

The chain couples TRBV25-1 to TRBJ1-6; possible D gene TRBD1, 6 bases. The V end lost 6 bases, the J end lost 7 bases, and 16 bases lay between the germline ends. This CDR3 has 15 amino acids. The germline CDR1 and CDR2 sequences are MGHDK and SYGVNS. This chain's CDR3 is CASSAVQGQNSPLHF. Here the CDR3 DNA reads TGTGCCAGCAGCGCCGTACAGGGCCAGAATTCACCCCTCCACTTT.

The rearrangement uses TRBV2 and TRBJ1-2; 8 positions match TRBD1. This CDR3 contains 14 residues. Losses at the gene ends were 9 bases for V and 0 bases for J; bases not matched to a gene: 6. CDR1 SNHLY and CDR2 FYNNEI come from the germline V gene. The DNA for the CDR3 is TGTGCCAGTAGGGGACAGGCGGCTAACTATGGCTACACCTTC. Translation gives CASRGQAANYGYTF.

This chain links TRBV19 with TRBJ1-3; TRBD1 aligns across 7 bases. This CDR3 has 15 residues. V shed 4 bases and J 2 bases; nucleotides not matched to a gene: 5. The germline CDR1 and CDR2 sequences are LNHDA and SQIVND (reference sequence). The CDR3 DNA sequence: TGTGCCAGTAGTACCGACAGGGCTACTGGAAACACCATATATTTT. It yields the protein CASSTDRATGNTIYF.

This clone was found a few times. This sample also contains other DNA sequences that code for the same CDR3. The chain links TRBV20-1 to TRBJ1-1; D not certain. CDR3 length: 11 residues. Between the trimmed V and J ends, which lost 3 bases and 1 base, there was a span of 3 bases. Germline assignment: CDR1 DFQATT and CDR2 SNEGSKA (reference sequence). CDR3 loop: CSARRNTEAFF. DNA of the CDR3: TGCAGTGCTAGGAGGAACACTGAAGCTTTCTTT.

The chain is built from TRBV19 and TRBJ1-6; D uncertain. The CDR3 is 13 amino acids. CDR1 is LNHDA and CDR2 is SQIVND in the germline V gene (reference sequence). V was trimmed by 8 bases and J by 7 bases, leaving 12 bases between them. CDR3 amino acids: CASGWVGNSPLHF. CDR3 DNA: TGTGCCAGTGGCTGGGTGGGCAATTCACCCCTCCACTTT. The full variable domain, with the rest looked up from reference TRBV19 and TRBJ1-6, is DGGITQSPKYLFRKEGQNVTLSCEQNLNHDAMYWYRQDPGQGLRLIYYSQIVNDFQKGDIAEGYSVSREKKESFPLTVTSAQKNPTAFYLCASGWVGNSPLHFGNGTRLTVT.

Of note for this clone: Other nucleotide sequences from this sample produce the same CDR3. CDR3 sequence: CASSRGDTEAFF. CDR3 sequence (DNA): TGTGCCAGCAGTCGGGGGGACACTGAAGCTTTCTTT. This chain links TRBV6-5 with TRBJ1-1; TRBD1 is a possible D gene (5 bases). The CDR3 covers 12 residues. Trimming took off 5 bases at V and 3 bases at J, with 7 bases between the two ends. Germline V lookup: CDR1 MNHEY, CDR2 SVGAGI.

The chain carries TRBV23-1 and TRBJ1-2; D is perhaps TRBD1 (5 bases). TRBV23-1 is an open reading frame whose function is uncertain. V was cut by 9 bases and J by 5 bases, with 13 bases left in between. The CDR3 spans 12 residues. The CDR3 loop reads CASQGGGYGYTF. CDR3 DNA sequence: TGCGCCAGTCAGGGAGGAGGGTATGGCTACACCTTC.

This chain joins TRBV10-2 and TRBJ1-1; 7 nucleotides match TRBD1. After removal of 3 bases from V and 4 bases from J, the junction contained 2 bases not matched to a gene. The CDR3 is made up of 13 amino acids. In germline, CDR1 is WSHSY, CDR2 SAAADI. CDR3 in DNA: TGCGCCAGCAGTGAACAGGGGTCCACTGAAGCTTTCTTT. Its protein product is CASSEQGSTEAFF.

The chain combines TRBV24-1 with TRBJ2-1; D is possibly TRBD1 (5 bases). This CDR3 has 16 residues. The V gene lost 4 bases and the J gene lost 0 bases, with 12 bases spanning the gap. Germline CDR1 is KGHDR and CDR2 is SFDVKD. The DNA for the CDR3 is TGTGCCACCAGTGACTCGACAGTGAGCTCCTACAATGAGCAGTTCTTC. Protein: CATSDSTVSSYNEQFF.

The chain couples TRBV30 to TRBJ1-2; possible D gene TRBD1, 6 bases. This CDR3 spans 13 amino acids. Deletions cut 2 bases from V and 5 bases from J, with 12 bases between. Germline CDR1 is GTSNPN and CDR2 is SVGIG (reference sequence). This CDR3 is CAWSKGEGYGYTF. The CDR3, as DNA: TGTGCCTGGAGTAAGGGGGAGGGTTATGGCTACACCTTC.

The rearrangement joins TRBV5-1 to TRBJ2-4; 8 bases map to TRBD2. The germline V gene encodes CDR1 SGHRS and CDR2 YFSETQ. The V gene end was trimmed by 4 bases and the J gene end by 7 bases; junction bases not matched to a gene: 7. The length of the CDR3 is 14 residues. The CDR3 nucleotides are TGCGCCAGCAGCACAGGGACTAGATTGAACATTCAGTACTTC. It yields the protein CASSTGTRLNIQYF. The whole variable domain, filled in from reference TRBV5-1 and TRBJ2-4, reads KAGVTQTPRYLIKTRGQQVTLSCSPISGHRSVSWYQQTPGQGLQFLFEYFSETQRNKGNFPGRFSGRQFSNSRSEMNVSTLELGDSALYLCASSTGTRLNIQYFGAGTRLSVL.

This chain connects TRBV6-6 to TRBJ1-1; 7 positions match TRBD1. The junction had 4 bases not matched to a gene; V was cut back by 2 bases and J by 10 bases. CDR3 size: 12 residues. Germline V gives CDR1 MNHNY, CDR2 SVGAGI (reference sequence). CDR3 in amino acids: CASSYRQGPAFF. The CDR3 coding sequence is TGTGCCAGCAGTTACCGACAGGGTCCAGCTTTCTTT.